Each of the 4 T cell receptor beta chains below was sequenced from the same sample in a study of T cells after posttransplantation cyclophosphamide. The data were produced by immunoSEQ multiplex PCR, yet TCRdb's version contains in-frame clones alone and is incomplete. This sample has thousands of clones, with roughly 98% found just once. The material sequenced was naive CD8+ T cells sorted from PBMCs. These receptors were collected from a woman aged 25 to 45 in good health and a related stem cell transplant donor.

The chain couples TRBV11-2 to TRBJ1-4; no definite D call. This CDR3 contains 13 residues. Germline CDR1 is SGHAT and CDR2 is FQNNGV. Trimming took off 1 base at V and 6 bases at J, with 6 bases between the two ends. Written as DNA, the CDR3 is TGTGCCAGCAGCTTAGTTGAGGATGAAAAACTGTTTTTT. Protein product: CASSLVEDEKLFF.

The rearrangement joins TRBV27 to TRBJ2-1, with D possibly matching TRBD1 (6 bases). Per the germline V gene, CDR1 is MNHEY and CDR2 is SMNVEV (reference sequence). The CDR3 spans 14 residues. V lost 8 bases to trimming and J lost 8 bases, with 19 bases between them. The CDR3 protein is CASLQGRRSDEQFF. The CDR3 DNA sequence: TGTGCCAGCTTACAGGGCCGCCGGTCCGATGAGCAGTTCTTC.

The chain uses TRBV7-3 and TRBJ2-5, with TRBD2 as a possible D gene (7 bases). V lost 7 bases and J lost 7, with 22 bases in between. The CDR3 sequence is 15 residues long. From germline, CDR1 is SGHTA and CDR2 FQGTGA. This chain's CDR3 is CASTRRGGTRRTQYF. CDR3 nucleotides: TGTGCCAGCACCCGGAGGGGGGGCACAAGAAGGACCCAGTACTTC.

The chain combines TRBV19 with TRBJ2-3, with TRBD2 as a possible D gene (6 bases). The germline V gene has CDR1 LNHDA and CDR2 SQIVND (reference sequence). This CDR3 region has 16 residues. V lost 2 bases, J lost 2 bases, and 14 bases lay in between. The chain's CDR3 is CASSILPGEPTDTQYF. DNA for the CDR3: TGTGCCAGTAGTATACTTCCGGGAGAACCCACAGATACGCAGTATTTT.